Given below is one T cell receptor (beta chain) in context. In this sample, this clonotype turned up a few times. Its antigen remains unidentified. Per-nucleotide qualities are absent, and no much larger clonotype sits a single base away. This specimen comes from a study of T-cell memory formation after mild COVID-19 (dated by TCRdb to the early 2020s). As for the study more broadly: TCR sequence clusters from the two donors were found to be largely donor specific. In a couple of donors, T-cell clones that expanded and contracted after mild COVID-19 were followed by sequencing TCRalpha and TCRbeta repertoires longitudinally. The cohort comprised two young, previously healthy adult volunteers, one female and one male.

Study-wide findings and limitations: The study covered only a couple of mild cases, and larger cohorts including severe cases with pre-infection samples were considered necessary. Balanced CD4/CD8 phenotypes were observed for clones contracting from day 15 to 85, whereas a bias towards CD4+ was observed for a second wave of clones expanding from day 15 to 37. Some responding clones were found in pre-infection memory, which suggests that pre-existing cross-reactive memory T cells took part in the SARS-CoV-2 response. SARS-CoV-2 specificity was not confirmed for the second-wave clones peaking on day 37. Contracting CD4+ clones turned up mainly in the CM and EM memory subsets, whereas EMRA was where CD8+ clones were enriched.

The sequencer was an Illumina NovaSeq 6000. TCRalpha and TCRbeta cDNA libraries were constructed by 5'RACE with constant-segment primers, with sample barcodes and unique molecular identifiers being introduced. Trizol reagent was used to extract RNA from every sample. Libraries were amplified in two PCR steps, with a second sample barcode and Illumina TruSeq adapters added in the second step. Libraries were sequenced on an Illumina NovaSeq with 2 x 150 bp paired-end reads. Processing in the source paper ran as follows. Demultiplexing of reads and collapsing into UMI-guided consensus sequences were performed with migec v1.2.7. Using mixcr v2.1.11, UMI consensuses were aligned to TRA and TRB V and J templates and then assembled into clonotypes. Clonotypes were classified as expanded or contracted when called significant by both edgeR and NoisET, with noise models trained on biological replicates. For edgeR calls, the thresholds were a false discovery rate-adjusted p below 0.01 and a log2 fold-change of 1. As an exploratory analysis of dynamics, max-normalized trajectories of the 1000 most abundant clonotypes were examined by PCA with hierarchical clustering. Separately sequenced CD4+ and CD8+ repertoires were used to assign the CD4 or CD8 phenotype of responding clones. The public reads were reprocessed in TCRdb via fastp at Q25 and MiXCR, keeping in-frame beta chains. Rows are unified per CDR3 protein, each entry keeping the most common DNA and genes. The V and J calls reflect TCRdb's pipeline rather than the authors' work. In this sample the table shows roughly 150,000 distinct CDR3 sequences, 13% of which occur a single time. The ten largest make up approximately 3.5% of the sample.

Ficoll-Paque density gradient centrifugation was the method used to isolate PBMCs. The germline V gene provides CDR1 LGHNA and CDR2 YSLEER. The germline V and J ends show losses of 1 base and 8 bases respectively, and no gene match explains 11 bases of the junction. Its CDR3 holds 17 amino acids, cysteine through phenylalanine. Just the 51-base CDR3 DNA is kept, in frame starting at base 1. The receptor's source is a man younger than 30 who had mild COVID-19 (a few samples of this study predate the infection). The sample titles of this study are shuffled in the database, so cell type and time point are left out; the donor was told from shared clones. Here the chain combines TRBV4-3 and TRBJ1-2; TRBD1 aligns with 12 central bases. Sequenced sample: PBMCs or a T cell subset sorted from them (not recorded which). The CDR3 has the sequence CASSQGPPGQGAGGYTF. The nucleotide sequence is TGCGCCAGCAGCCAAGGGCCTCCGGGACAGGGGGCTGGAGGCTACACCTTC.